Listed here are 20 T cell receptor beta chains from one sample, sequenced in a study of T-cell reconstitution after alpha-beta-depleted transplantation in children. Unique molecular identifiers were incorporated when the TCRbeta library was constructed. Each CDR3 protein is one row after TCRdb ran MiXCR on the PCR reads. The top ten clones hold about 7.3% of a sample with fewer than 120,000 distinct CDR3 sequences, approximately 10% of them seen once. Sequences were derived from PBMCs from the stem cell graft donor, sampled from the stem cell graft. These receptors all stem from a human donor who donated a stem cell graft to a child with acute lymphoblastic leukemia.

This clonotype was detected ten times or more. The V and J genes are TRBV20-1 and TRBJ2-3; no firm D call. The V end was cut by 8 bases, the J end by 4 bases, with 7 bases between. The CDR3 spans 10 residues. CDR1 is DFQATT and CDR2 is SNEGSKA in the germline V gene (reference sequence). The CDR3 DNA sequence: TGCAGTCTAGGATCAGATACGCAGTATTTT. It specifies CSLGSDTQYF.

This clonotype showed up many times. The V call is TRBV3-1, the J call TRBJ2-6, with D perhaps matching TRBD2 (5 bases). Germline V gene sequence: CDR1 LGHDT, CDR2 YNNKEL (reference sequence). Trimming left V 5 bases short and J 0 bases short, with 20 bases between. CDR3 size: 19 residues. The CDR3 DNA reads as TGTGCCAGCAGCTTTAATCCGGGGTCCGCTAGCTCTGGGGCCAACGTCCTGACTTTC. Encoded protein: CASSFNPGSASSGANVLTF.

For this clonotype: This may be a read error: a much more frequent sequence differs by one nucleotide. The V call is TRBV5-5, the J call TRBJ2-7, with no clear D. Germline CDR1 reads SGHKS; CDR2 reads YYEKEE (reference sequence). The CDR3 runs 15 residues. Trimming left V 0 bases short and J 3 bases short, with 13 bases between. DNA of the CDR3: TGTGCCAGCAGCTTGGACTACCCGTCGCTCTACGAGCAGTACTTC. It translates to CASSLDYPSLYEQYF.

Remarks on this clonotype: Likely a read error: the CDR3 ends without its conserved phenylalanine or tryptophan. This CDR3 reads CASSLPGGDYGYTL. As DNA, the CDR3 is TGTGCCAGCAGCTTACCAGGGGGCGACTATGGCTACACCTTG. The V and J genes are TRBV7-9 and TRBJ1-2; TRBD1 aligns across 8 bases. Germline V gene data show CDR1 as SEHNR and CDR2 as FQNEAQ (reference sequence). The CDR3 is 14 residues long. V was pared by 2 bases and J by 3 bases, with 2 bases of the junction left unmatched.

There are many counts of this clonotype. This chain joins TRBV20-1 and TRBJ2-6; D gene uncertain. The CDR3 sequence is 14 residues long. The V gene lost 3 bases and the J gene lost 0 bases, with 6 bases spanning the gap. Germline CDR1 reads DFQATT; CDR2 reads SNEGSKA (reference sequence). CDR3 amino acids: CSARQRSGANVLTF. CDR3 sequence (DNA): TGCAGTGCTAGGCAGCGCTCTGGGGCCAACGTCCTGACTTTC.

This clonotype was observed many times. The chain is built from TRBV12-3 or TRBV12-4 and TRBJ1-1; no definite D call. Trimming stripped 5 bases from V and 6 bases from J, with 10 bases between. This CDR3 region has 12 residues. The CDR3 loop reads CASSPLGAEAFF. The CDR3 coding sequence is TGTGCCAGCAGTCCCCTGGGAGCTGAAGCTTTCTTT.

Many counts were recorded for this clonotype. The rearrangement uses TRBV7-2 and TRBJ2-3; the D is unclear. CDR3 length: 12 amino acids. Trimming left V 8 bases short and J 5 bases short, with 11 bases between. Germline-derived CDR1 and CDR2 are SGHTA and FQGNSA. CDR3 sequence: CASDPMVDTQYF. CDR3 bases: TGTGCCAGCGACCCGATGGTAGATACGCAGTATTTT.

This clonotype was counted many times. This rearrangement joins TRBV20-1 to TRBJ2-1; 7 nucleotides line up with TRBD2. Trimming at V came to 0 bases and at J to 2 bases, leaving 4 bases not matched to a gene. The length of the CDR3 is 15 residues. The germline CDR1 and CDR2 sequences are DFQATT and SNEGSKA (reference sequence). This CDR3 reads CSARDREAPYNEQFF. The CDR3, as DNA: TGCAGTGCTAGAGATCGGGAGGCCCCCTACAATGAGCAGTTCTTC.

This clonotype has a handful of counts. The chain is built from TRBV7-9 and TRBJ2-5; D remains unclear. The CDR3 has 12 amino acids. Between the trimmed V and J ends, which lost 8 bases and 3 bases, there was a span of 10 bases. The germline V gene has CDR1 SEHNR and CDR2 FQNEAQ (reference sequence). CDR3 DNA: TGTGCCAGCGATAGACGGAAAGAGACCCAGTACTTC. This translates into CASDRRKETQYF.

Judged by abundance, this clonotype is medium-sized (0.01 to 0.1%). DNA of the CDR3: TGCGCCAGCAGCCAATGGGGCCAGGGGAAAGGTTCACCCCTCCACTTT. The encoded protein is CASSQWGQGKGSPLHF. V gene TRBV4-3 combines with J gene TRBJ1-6; a possible D gene is TRBD1 (6 bases). CDR1 and CDR2 from the germline V gene are LGHNA and YSLEER. Trimming removed 2 bases at V and 9 bases at J, with 17 bases between. CDR3 length equals 16 residues.

This clonotype was counted many times. CDR3 loop: CASSLEGGDEQFF. For the CDR3, the DNA is TGTGCCAGCAGCTTAGAGGGGGGGGATGAGCAGTTCTTC. The rearrangement joins TRBV7-2 to TRBJ2-1; tentative D call: TRBD2 (7 bases). Germline CDR1 is SGHTA and CDR2 is FQGNSA. The CDR3 consists of 13 residues. Trimming took 1 base from V and 8 from J, leaving 9 bases between them.

This clonotype was recorded at least ten times. The chain links TRBV6-2 or TRBV6-3 to TRBJ2-7; TRBD2 agrees at 9 bases. Germline CDR1 is MNHEY and CDR2 is SVGEGT. CDR3 length: 14 residues. Trimming at V came to 6 bases and at J to 0 bases, leaving 3 bases not matched to a gene. The CDR3 reads CASRLAGLSYEQYF. In nucleotides, the CDR3 is TGTGCCAGCAGACTAGCGGGTCTCTCCTACGAGCAGTACTTC.

This clonotype was counted at least ten times. The V call is TRBV7-2, the J call TRBJ1-5; D is uncertain. Per the germline V gene, CDR1 is SGHTA and CDR2 is FQGNSA. The length of the CDR3 is 13 residues. Deletions cut 5 bases from V and 4 bases from J, with 9 bases between. This CDR3 is CASSPPGNQPQHF. The CDR3 nucleotides read TGTGCCAGCAGCCCCCCGGGAAATCAGCCCCAGCATTTT.

To note about this clonotype: This may be a read error: a much more frequent sequence differs by one nucleotide. V gene TRBV19 combines with J gene TRBJ1-2; D gene uncertain. The CDR3 length is 11 residues. Germline values: CDR1 LNHDA, CDR2 SQIVND (reference sequence). CDR3 bases: TGTACCAGTAGTATAGGCTATGGCTACACCTTC. Its translation: CTSSIGYGYTF. The full variable domain, its missing parts supplied by reference TRBV19 and TRBJ1-2, is DGGITQSPKYLFRKEGQNVTLSCEQNLNHDAMYWYRQDPGQGLRLIYYSQIVNDFQKGDIAEGYSVSREKKESFPLTVTSAQKNPTAFYLCTSSIGYGYTFGSGTRLTVV.

This clonotype was observed many times. The J gene is TRBJ2-3, the V gene TRBV27; no clear D. Germline CDR1 reads MNHEY; CDR2 reads SMNVEV (reference sequence). CDR3 length equals 14 residues. Deletions cut 0 bases from V and 7 bases from J, with 11 bases between. The CDR3 spells CASSLSQSRNTQYF. CDR3 coding DNA: TGTGCCAGCAGTTTATCCCAATCAAGGAATACGCAGTATTTT.

This clonotype has ten or more counts. The chain joins TRBV5-1 to TRBJ2-3, with TRBD1 matching over 10 bases. The CDR3 covers 18 residues. J lost 1 base, V lost 1 base, and 9 bases had no gene match. Germline CDR1 and CDR2: SGHRS and YFSETQ. The CDR3 bases are TGCGCCAGCAGCTTGTGGGGTAGCGGGACAGGGGGCACAGATACGCAGTATTTT. Translated, it gives CASSLWGSGTGGTDTQYF. Variable domain in full (rest from reference TRBV5-1 and TRBJ2-3): KAGVTQTPRYLIKTRGQQVTLSCSPISGHRSVSWYQQTPGQGLQFLFEYFSETQRNKGNFPGRFSGRQFSNSRSEMNVSTLELGDSALYLCASSLWGSGTGGTDTQYFGPGTRLTVL.

This clonotype was counted many times. The rearrangement uses TRBV12-3 or TRBV12-4 and TRBJ2-3; D might be TRBD2 (6 bases). This CDR3 is built from 15 residues. Trimming left V 6 bases short and J 4 bases short, with 17 bases between. CDR3 DNA sequence: TGTGCCAGCAGGGAGGGGTGGAGGAACGCAGATACGCAGTATTTT. Its translation is CASREGWRNADTQYF.

This clonotype was counted at least ten times. J is TRBJ1-2 and V is TRBV20-1; TRBD1 might be the D (5 bases). Trimming took off 5 bases at V and 4 bases at J, with 8 bases between the two ends. This CDR3 is 11 amino acids long. The germline V gene has CDR1 DFQATT and CDR2 SNEGSKA (reference sequence). The CDR3 DNA is TGCAGTGCTCCAGACAGCTATGGCTACACCTTC. It yields the protein CSAPDSYGYTF.

This clonotype was detected many times. The rearrangement links TRBV6-2 or TRBV6-3 to TRBJ2-7; TRBD2 aligns across 7 bases. The CDR3 consists of 11 residues. Germline assignment: CDR1 MNHEY and CDR2 SVGEGT. V shed 9 bases and J 5 bases; nucleotides not matched to a gene: 4. In nucleotides, the CDR3 is TGTGCCAGTGGCGGGGGAAACGAGCAGTACTTC. This encodes CASGGGNEQYF.

At least ten counts were recorded for this clonotype. The chain couples TRBV28 to TRBJ2-5; D gene uncertain. V was pared by 3 bases and J by 7 bases, with 15 bases between. The CDR3 runs 14 residues. Germline V lookup: CDR1 MDHEN, CDR2 SYDVKM. The CDR3 protein is CASSFAAPRRTQYF. CDR3 DNA sequence: TGTGCCAGCAGTTTTGCAGCCCCACGACGGACCCAGTACTTC.